The next 32 T cell receptor beta chains were all read from a single sample in a study of vaccination and CD4 T cells after COVID-19 (dated by TCRdb to between 2021 and 2024). The receptor library was made with PCR. Sequenced on an Illumina iSeq 100. TCRdb took the public reads, trimmed them with fastp at Q25, ran MiXCR for clone calling and kept in-frame beta chains. Merged by CDR3 protein, the rows form single entries marked with the most common genes and DNA. This sample holds about 21,000 distinct CDR3 sequences; around three fifths were observed only once. The top ten constitute roughly 0.9% of the sample. The sequenced sample was CD4+ T cells from blood, obtained before SARS-CoV-2 vaccination. These receptors were taken from a human donor who had recovered from COVID-19.

V gene TRBV20-1 combines with J gene TRBJ2-7; a weak D match, TRBD2 (6 bases). Germline V lookup: CDR1 DFQATT, CDR2 SNEGSKA (reference sequence). The CDR3 totals 13 residues. V was trimmed by 5 bases and J by 0 bases, leaving 11 bases between them. CDR3 DNA: TGCAGTGCTCGAGGACTACGCTCCTACGAGCAGTACTTC. Translated: CSARGLRSYEQYF.

The J gene is TRBJ2-5, the V gene TRBV7-2; 7 bases are shared with TRBD2. The V and J ends lost 4 bases and 2 bases, in that order; junction bases with no gene match: 10. Germline V gene data show CDR1 as SGHTA and CDR2 as FQGNSA. The CDR3 consists of 16 residues. The CDR3 sequence: CASSSEIAGAQETQYF. The CDR3 DNA follows: TGTGCCAGCAGCTCCGAGATAGCGGGCGCGCAAGAGACCCAGTACTTC.

The rearrangement links TRBV27 to TRBJ2-1, with 8 bases fitting TRBD1. This CDR3 is 14 amino acids long. The trim removed 7 bases at V and 5 bases at J, leaving 7 bases unmatched. Germline lookup yields CDR1 MNHEY and CDR2 SMNVEV (reference sequence). CDR3 amino acids: CASKVTGVHNEQFF. The CDR3 DNA sequence: TGTGCCAGCAAGGTGACAGGGGTCCACAATGAGCAGTTCTTC.

This chain links TRBV20-1 with TRBJ2-1, with 15 bases aligning to TRBD2. Germline lookup yields CDR1 DFQATT and CDR2 SNEGSKA (reference sequence). The CDR3 contains 15 residues. V lost 6 bases and J lost 10; bases outside the gene matches: 10. In DNA form, the CDR3 reads TGCAGTGCCGGACTAGCGGGAGGGCGCGGGGTCGAGCAGTTCTTC. It is translated as CSAGLAGGRGVEQFF.

The V call is TRBV6-5, the J call TRBJ2-7; no reliable D call. Germline CDR1 MNHEY, CDR2 SVGAGI. V was clipped by 3 bases and J by 6 bases, with 21 bases between them. The CDR3 is made up of 16 amino acids. The CDR3 region is CASSYNLGSTMTEQYF. The CDR3 DNA sequence: TGTGCCAGCAGTTATAACTTAGGCTCAACGATGACCGAGCAGTACTTC.

This chain uses TRBV25-1 with TRBJ2-1; 8 bases match TRBD2. CDR1 and CDR2 from the germline V gene are MGHDK and SYGVNS. This CDR3 comprises 14 residues. The V and J ends lost 6 bases and 13 bases, in that order; junction bases with no gene match: 14. CDR3 sequence (DNA): TGTGCCAGCAGCTCTACTAGCGGTCAGTCGAGTCAGTTCTTC. It yields the protein CASSSTSGQSSQFF. Drawing the rest from reference TRBV25-1 and TRBJ2-1, the complete variable domain is EADIYQTPRYLVIGTGKKITLECSQTMGHDKMYWYQQDPGMELHLIHYSYGVNSTEKGDLSSESTVSRIRTEHFPLTLESARPSHTSQYLCASSSTSGQSSQFFGPGTRLTVL.

This clonotype was observed a handful of times. The V gene is TRBV19, the J gene TRBJ1-2; D possibly corresponds to TRBD1 (6 bases). CDR3 length: 16 amino acids. Germline values: CDR1 LNHDA, CDR2 SQIVND (reference sequence). Between the trimmed V and J ends, which lost 3 bases and 3 bases, there was a span of 17 bases. The CDR3 DNA reads TGTGCCAGTAGTATGGGGGCGATGGAACAGCACTATGGCTACACCTTC. Translated, it gives CASSMGAMEQHYGYTF.

This rearrangement joins TRBV7-2 to TRBJ2-5, with D hard to call. V was shortened by 8 bases and J by 1 base, with 14 bases between the two germline ends. The germline CDR1 and CDR2 sequences are SGHTA and FQGNSA. The CDR3 sequence is 14 residues long. The CDR3 bases are TGTGCCAGCCAACGAACAGAGGCCCAAGAGACCCAGTACTTC. Its protein is CASQRTEAQETQYF.

There are a few counts of this clonotype. V and J are TRBV28 and TRBJ1-5; D remains ambiguous. This CDR3 contains 13 residues. V shed 6 bases and J shed 3 bases, with 9 bases lying between them. Germline CDR1 MDHEN, CDR2 SYDVKM. The CDR3 DNA reads as TGTGCCAGCAGCCGGATAAACAATCAGCCCCAGCATTTT. It yields the protein CASSRINNQPQHF.

The chain recombines TRBV7-8 with TRBJ2-7, with 7 nucleotides matching TRBD2. Germline assignment: CDR1 SGHVS and CDR2 FQNEAQ. The CDR3 is 15 amino acids. The V and J ends lost 8 bases and 7 bases, in that order; junction bases with no gene match: 17. The CDR3 reads CASGGRVTATGEQYF. As DNA, the CDR3 is TGTGCCAGCGGGGGGAGGGTGACTGCTACAGGTGAGCAGTACTTC.

The table lists this clonotype with a few counts. The CDR3 reads CASERTGQIRDEQYF. CDR3 nucleotides: TGTGCCAGCGAGCGGACGGGACAGATCAGGGACGAGCAGTACTTC. This rearrangement joins TRBV2 to TRBJ2-7, with TRBD1 matching 7 bases. Germline CDR1 is SNHLY and CDR2 is FYNNEI. The CDR3 runs 15 residues. J lost 5 bases, V lost 8 bases, and 15 bases had no gene match.

The CDR3 nucleotides are TGTGCCAGTAGTATAAACCCTGATACAGATACGCAGTATTTT. This gives the protein CASSINPDTDTQYF. The chain couples TRBV19 to TRBJ2-3; D is uncertain. Germline-derived CDR1 and CDR2 are LNHDA and SQIVND (reference sequence). CDR3 length equals 14 residues. Between the trimmed V and J ends, which lost 2 bases and 3 bases, there was a span of 9 bases. Full variable domain (outside the CDR3, taken from reference TRBV19 and TRBJ2-3): DGGITQSPKYLFRKEGQNVTLSCEQNLNHDAMYWYRQDPGQGLRLIYYSQIVNDFQKGDIAEGYSVSREKKESFPLTVTSAQKNPTAFYLCASSINPDTDTQYFGPGTRLTVL.

The V gene is TRBV27, the J gene TRBJ2-3; the D is unclear. V was shortened by 5 bases and J by 4 bases, with 4 bases between the two germline ends. CDR1 is MNHEY, CDR2 SMNVEV, per germline (reference sequence). The CDR3 has 11 residues. CDR3 sequence: CASSQSDTQYF. CDR3 nucleotide sequence: TGTGCCAGCAGTCAGTCAGATACGCAGTATTTT.

The chain employs TRBV20-1 and TRBJ2-1; D perhaps matches TRBD1 (5 bases). CDR3 size: 14 residues. Per the germline V gene, CDR1 is DFQATT and CDR2 is SNEGSKA (reference sequence). Trimming cost V 6 bases and J 5 bases, with 17 bases left between them. For the CDR3, the DNA is TGCAGTGCACCTCGATCGACAGTGAACAATGAGCAGTTCTTC. Translating gives CSAPRSTVNNEQFF.

This chain joins TRBV15 and TRBJ1-1; unclear D gene. The V and J ends lost 7 bases and 8 bases respectively, with 20 bases between them. The CDR3 runs 14 residues. Germline CDR1 and CDR2: LNHNV and YYDKDF (reference sequence). Written as DNA, the CDR3 is TGTGCCACCACTTATGGCGGAGTCCTTCGGGAAGCTTTCTTT. Translated, it gives CATTYGGVLREAFF.

J is TRBJ2-1 and V is TRBV7-2; 10 bases align to TRBD2. CDR1 is SGHTA and CDR2 is FQGNSA in the germline V gene. The trim removed 3 bases at V and 15 bases at J, leaving 20 bases unmatched. The CDR3 contains 17 residues. The CDR3 region is CASSLPRFGLAGVVGFF. DNA of the CDR3: TGTGCCAGCAGCTTGCCCCGCTTCGGGCTAGCGGGAGTGGTGGGGTTCTTC.

This chain uses TRBV10-3 with TRBJ2-3, with D maybe TRBD1 (6 bases). V lost 10 bases, J lost 2 bases, and 13 bases lay in between. Germline assignment: CDR1 ENHRY and CDR2 SYGVKD. The CDR3 contains 13 residues. The CDR3 DNA reads TGTGCCACGAAAGGACAGATCACAGATACGCAGTATTTT. Its translation: CATKGQITDTQYF.

The rearrangement joins TRBV6-2 or TRBV6-3 to TRBJ1-5, with unresolved D. This CDR3 region has 15 residues. V lost 7 bases, J lost 4 bases, and 17 bases lay in between. From germline, CDR1 is MNHEY and CDR2 SVGEGT. Here the CDR3 DNA reads TGTGCCAGCACTGGGCGCGGCGCAGCAAATCAGCCCCAGCATTTT. Its protein is CASTGRGAANQPQHF.

The V gene is TRBV20-1, the J gene TRBJ2-7, with 10 bases aligning to TRBD1. Germline lookup yields CDR1 DFQATT and CDR2 SNEGSKA (reference sequence). The J segment lost 4 bases and the V segment lost 1 base, leaving 4 bases of the junction unmatched. The CDR3 runs 14 residues. DNA of the CDR3: TGCAGTGCTAGAGGACAGGGGGCCCTTTACGAGCAGTACTTC. Its translation: CSARGQGALYEQYF.

The V call is TRBV7-2, the J call TRBJ2-2, with unresolved D. V was shortened by 5 bases and J by 6 bases, with 13 bases between the two germline ends. This CDR3 has 14 residues. From germline, CDR1 is SGHTA and CDR2 FQGNSA. The CDR3 DNA reads as TGTGCCAGCAGCCGAATCGGTGGCGCCGGGGAGCTGTTTTTT. Residues: CASSRIGGAGELFF.

This rearrangement joins TRBV20-1 to TRBJ1-5, with 9 bases aligning to TRBD1. Germline loops: CDR1 DFQATT, CDR2 SNEGSKA (reference sequence). CDR3 length equals 17 residues. V gave up 1 base and J gave up 0 bases; unmatched junction bases: 7. CDR3: CSARVGQGMSSNQPQHF. The CDR3 coding sequence is TGCAGTGCTAGAGTGGGACAGGGTATGAGTAGCAATCAGCCCCAGCATTTT.

This clonotype came up a few times. V gene TRBV20-1 combines with J gene TRBJ2-2, with 9 bases aligning to TRBD2. CDR1 and CDR2 (germline): DFQATT, SNEGSKA (reference sequence). The CDR3 contains 13 residues. J was trimmed by 7 bases and V by 3 bases; bases with no gene match: 3. Here the CDR3 reads CSARTREGGELFF. In DNA form, the CDR3 reads TGCAGTGCTAGGACGCGGGAGGGCGGGGAGCTGTTTTTT.

This CDR3 reads CSARGLAGILTYEQYF. CDR3 bases: TGCAGTGCTAGGGGACTAGCGGGAATTCTGACCTACGAGCAGTACTTC. V gene TRBV20-1 combines with J gene TRBJ2-7, with 13 bases matching TRBD2. Germline V CDR1 and CDR2: DFQATT, SNEGSKA (reference sequence). V lost 3 bases, J lost 2 bases, and 7 bases stayed unmatched. This CDR3 is built from 16 residues.

The table lists this clonotype with a few counts. This rearrangement joins TRBV15 to TRBJ1-1; the match to TRBD1 covers 7 bases. Trimming removed 0 bases from V and 7 bases from J; junction bases left unmatched: 8. Germline V gene data show CDR1 as LNHNV and CDR2 as YYDKDF (reference sequence). CDR3 size: 15 residues. DNA of the CDR3: TGTGCCACCAGCAGAGATCGGGACAGCCCTCTTGAAGCTTTCTTT. Amino acids: CATSRDRDSPLEAFF.

The chain carries TRBV20-1 and TRBJ1-5; D is perhaps TRBD1 (6 bases). V was cut by 7 bases and J by 7 bases, with 20 bases left in between. The CDR3 runs to 14 residues. Germline V CDR1 and CDR2: DFQATT, SNEGSKA (reference sequence). CDR3 region: CSGKSSGVWQPQHF. As DNA, the CDR3 is TGCAGTGGCAAGTCATCAGGGGTGTGGCAGCCCCAGCATTTT.

This clonotype showed up just a few times. The CDR3 DNA reads as TGTGCCAGCAGCTTAATGGGGGGCAGGGAGGAGACCCAGTACTTC. Translated: CASSLMGGREETQYF. The chain recombines TRBV7-9 with TRBJ2-5; D may be TRBD1 or TRBD2 (6 bases each). CDR3 length equals 15 residues. Trimming left V 2 bases short and J 5 bases short, with 15 bases between. CDR1 SEHNR and CDR2 FQNEAQ come from the germline V gene (reference sequence).

In this sample, this clonotype turned up a few times. The chain has TRBV7-9 and TRBJ2-5; a weak D match, TRBD2 (5 bases). Germline V gives CDR1 SEHNR, CDR2 FQNEAQ (reference sequence). Trimming stripped 6 bases from V and 5 bases from J, with 13 bases between. The CDR3 covers 13 residues. The CDR3: CASSSSGSETQYF. The CDR3 nucleotides are TGTGCCAGCAGTAGTTCGGGGTCCGAGACCCAGTACTTC.

This clonotype was counted a single time. A read error may produce the germline difference seen at one junction end. This chain joins TRBV11-2 and TRBJ2-1; TRBD1 agrees at 9 bases. The CDR3 has 15 amino acids. Germline V CDR1 and CDR2: SGHAT, FQNNGV. Here the CDR3 reads CASSYTGGSYNEQLF. The DNA for the CDR3 is TGTGCCAGCAGCTACACAGGGGGCTCCTACAATGAGCAGCTCTTC.

The chain recombines TRBV9 with TRBJ2-3; 9 positions match TRBD1. CDR3 length: 16 amino acids. J lost 3 bases, V lost 4 bases, and 9 bases had no gene match. CDR1 is SGDLS and CDR2 is YYNGEE in the germline V gene. CDR3: CASSSSGTGRTDTQYF. The DNA of the CDR3 is TGTGCCAGCAGCTCATCCGGGACAGGGAGGACAGATACGCAGTATTTT.

This clonotype was found a few times. The CDR3 nucleotides are TGCAGTGCTAGTCGGCCGGGGGACGGCTACACCTTC. It encodes CSASRPGDGYTF. The rearrangement joins TRBV20-1 to TRBJ1-2; D might be TRBD1 (5 bases). Germline-derived CDR1 and CDR2 are DFQATT and SNEGSKA (reference sequence). CDR3 length equals 12 residues. Trimming shortened V by 3 bases and J by 8 bases, and 13 bases separated the two germline ends.

The chain uses TRBV6-5 and TRBJ2-2; TRBD2 matches 9 bases. CDR3 length equals 17 residues. Germline trimming cut 2 bases from V and 1 base from J; bases unmatched to any gene: 5. CDR1 MNHEY and CDR2 SVGAGI come from the germline V gene. CDR3 nucleotides: TGTGCCAGCAGTTACAGGGCGGGAGGGAAGAACACCGGGGAGCTGTTTTTT. Encoded protein: CASSYRAGGKNTGELFF.

V and J are TRBV24-1 and TRBJ2-3; 7 bases agree with TRBD2. The CDR3 loop spans 15 amino acids. Germline assignment: CDR1 KGHDR and CDR2 SFDVKD. Trimming removed 2 bases from V and 3 bases from J; junction bases left unmatched: 4. CDR3 DNA: TGTGCCACCAGTGATTGGGCGGGAGCGACAGATACGCAGTATTTT. This sequence encodes CATSDWAGATDTQYF.